This TCR beta chain is drawn from a study of T cell responses to AZD1222 COVID-19 vaccine (dated by TCRdb to the early 2020s). About the full investigation: AZD1222 recipients with second doses at about 4 weeks or about 12 weeks were pooled, because spike-specific TCR depth and breadth did not differ between schedules. A total of under 250 trial participants underwent TCR sequencing, of whom under 220 had received two doses of AZD1222 and about 26 had received two doses of the MenACWY control vaccine. Trial participants were enrolled by age into 18-55, 56-69 and 70-plus year subgroups, with about 150, 28 and 57 TCR-sequenced participants respectively.

Counted from cysteine to phenylalanine, this CDR3 has 15 amino acids. Only the CDR3 part of the read is kept: 45 bases, read in frame from the first base. The germline V gene sets CDR1 to SGHNT and CDR2 to YENEEA. Relative to germline, V is missing 1 base and J is missing 4 bases, with 7 bases of the junction outside any gene match. The CDR3 regions of human TCRbeta chains were analyzed by immunosequencing. The study's own analysis went as follows. Repertoire TCRs were checked for matches against a reference library of SARS-CoV-2-specific TCRs that had been generated using the MIRA antigen-specificity platform. Breadth was defined as the fraction of unique TCRs that were SARS-CoV-2-associated, and depth was defined as the fraction of total T cells that were SARS-CoV-2-associated. Using the MIRA data, each spike-specific TCR was mapped to the spike region that the TCR reacts to and placed in a CD4 or CD8 class. Log10-transformed breadth and depth values were compared by one-way ANOVA with Sidak's multiple comparisons tests. In TCRdb, the immuneACCESS table is reduced to in-frame sequences with V and J assigned. These tables do not hold every clone; where another copy was compared, an unresolved V gene accounts for under half, and the others remain unexplained. The V and J calls and clone size come from that table; D and trimming were worked out from the DNA. The sample has approximately 150,000 clones on record, 90% to 95% of them singletons. The ten largest clones take up roughly 2.2% of the sample.

The time point label, read with the paper, signifies: baseline before first vaccination. Samples from vaccinated people were obtained from the UK trials COV001 and COV002, which included a single-blind randomized controlled phase 2/3 trial of AZD1222 (ChAdOx1 nCoV-19) in healthy adults. Trial participant PBMC samples were collected at day 0 and day 28 after the second dose for TCRbeta chain sequencing. Regarding this clone: The antigen this receptor binds is unknown. There are no base qualities to consult, and no much larger clone falls within one base.

Here is what the overall study found, with its caveats: Participants were mostly white British, with more females than males. The authors suggested clonal diversity may have been underestimated. After two AZD1222 doses, both the breadth and the depth of spike-specific TCRs were significantly higher than at day 0 and than in MenACWY recipients. Only 5 to 7 AZD1222 recipients were SARS-CoV-2 seropositive at baseline, limiting conclusions about previously exposed vaccinees. The whole spike protein was spanned by vaccine-associated CD4 TCRs, and dominant responses were seen in regions 160-218 and 743-854. Because no day 14 peak-response samples were available, the repertoires could be characterized only after the peak T cell response. In the small 56-69-year group, the increase in depth fell short of significance, most likely because of low power. Nearly half of unique spike-specific TCRs reportedly recognized epitopes outside regions mutated in the B.1.351 and B.1.1.7 variants.

The specimen was peripheral blood, collected on day 0 of AZD1222 vaccination. This clonotype was sampled from an adult in good health. The V and J segments used are TRBV11-3 and TRBJ2-7; TRBD2 matches 7 bases in the middle. In nucleotide form, the sequence is TGTGCCAGCAGCTTAGGGGCCCTAGCGGATTACGAGCAGTACTTC. Translated, this gives CASSLGALADYEQYF.